Below, 20 T cell receptor beta chains from the same sample are listed, as sequenced in a study of identical twins. TCRdb processed the 5' RACE reads anew with MiXCR; each CDR3 protein has one entry. The table shows about 890,000 distinct CDR3 sequences, with approximately 13% occurring only once. Another study also made use of these data, one on yellow fever vaccine responses in identical twins.

Material for sequencing was PBMCs. The receptor source for this set is a woman in her late teens or twenties in good health.

This clonotype turned up a few times. CDR3 DNA sequence: TGCAGTGCTGAGAGGAGGTCGACCGGGGAGCTGTTTTTT. This sequence encodes CSAERRSTGELFF. The V call is TRBV20-1, the J call TRBJ2-2; D is perhaps TRBD2 (5 bases). This CDR3 has 13 amino acids. Germline V CDR1 and CDR2: DFQATT, SNEGSKA (reference sequence). Trimming stripped 5 bases from V and 5 bases from J, with 12 bases between.

This clonotype was seen many times. The rearrangement uses TRBV7-8 and TRBJ1-2; D ambiguous. Germline V gene sequence: CDR1 SGHVS, CDR2 FQNEAQ. The CDR3 extends over 14 amino acids. Trimming left V 2 bases short and J 0 bases short, with 7 bases between. The CDR3, as DNA: TGTGCCAGCAGCTTACAAAGGGCTAACTATGGCTACACCTTC. Translated: CASSLQRANYGYTF. Looking up the rest from reference TRBV7-8 and TRBJ1-2 gives the full variable domain: GAGVSQSPRYKVAKRGQDVALRCDPISGHVSLFWYQQALGQGPEFLTYFQNEAQLDKSGLPSDRFFAERPEGSVSTLKIQRTQQEDSAVYLCASSLQRANYGYTFGSGTRLTVV.

This clonotype was seen only a few times. This rearrangement joins TRBV20-1 to TRBJ2-1; 10 bases agree with TRBD2. V was pared by 0 bases and J by 6 bases, with 5 bases of the junction left unmatched. The germline gives CDR1 DFQATT, CDR2 SNEGSKA (reference sequence). This CDR3 comprises 15 residues. CDR3 coding DNA: TGCAGTGCTAGAGAATCTAGCGGGAGTTTCAATGAGCAGTTCTTC. This translates into CSARESSGSFNEQFF.

The chain has TRBV20-1 and TRBJ2-7, with TRBD2 matching 14 bases. This CDR3 spans 17 amino acids. The V segment lost 0 bases and the J segment 6 bases; nucleotides outside the gene matches: 10. Germline CDR1 reads DFQATT; CDR2 reads SNEGSKA (reference sequence). The CDR3 spells CSARDWTSGRSAGEQYF. The CDR3 DNA is TGCAGTGCTAGAGATTGGACTAGCGGGAGGTCGGCCGGCGAGCAGTACTTC.

This clonotype was observed a single time. This sequence joins TRBV2 and TRBJ1-5; D is unclear. The CDR3 sequence is 15 residues long. The germline V gene encodes CDR1 SNHLY and CDR2 FYNNEI. The V gene lost 3 bases and the J gene lost 2 bases, with 11 bases spanning the gap. The CDR3 region is CASSETALGNQPQHF. The CDR3 region has the DNA TGTGCCAGCAGTGAGACGGCGCTGGGCAATCAGCCCCAGCATTTT.

This chain uses TRBV29-1 with TRBJ1-1; D may be TRBD1 (5 bases). The CDR3 has 15 residues. Trimming took off 6 bases at V and 2 bases at J, with 19 bases between the two ends. Germline V lookup: CDR1 SQVTM, CDR2 ANQGSEA. DNA for the CDR3: TGCAGCGTCGGGCTGGGCAGGGCGGGAAACACTGAAGCTTTCTTT. Translated, it gives CSVGLGRAGNTEAFF.

This clonotype came up a few times. The chain couples TRBV15 to TRBJ2-5, with 7 bases that match TRBD2. Germline values: CDR1 LNHNV, CDR2 YYDKDF (reference sequence). The V and J ends lost 3 bases and 2 bases, in that order; junction bases with no gene match: 9. This CDR3 is 16 amino acids long. CDR3 sequence: CATSSEFLADQETQYF. The CDR3 DNA reads TGTGCCACCAGCAGTGAATTTCTAGCGGATCAAGAGACCCAGTACTTC. Together with reference TRBV15 and TRBJ2-5, the CDR3 gives the full variable domain: DAMVIQNPRYQVTQFGKPVTLSCSQTLNHNVMYWYQQKSSQAPKLLFHYYDKDFNNEADTPDNFQSRRPNTSFCFLDIRSPGLGDTAMYLCATSSEFLADQETQYFGPGTRLLVL.

This rearrangement joins TRBV20-1 to TRBJ2-3; TRBD1 aligns across 10 bases. The CDR3 is made up of 13 amino acids. Germline-derived CDR1 and CDR2 are DFQATT and SNEGSKA (reference sequence). V was pared by 5 bases and J by 4 bases, with 3 bases of the junction left unmatched. CDR3 bases: TGCAGTGCTGGGGACAGGGGACCAGATACGCAGTATTTT. The encoded protein is CSAGDRGPDTQYF.

The chain carries TRBV28 and TRBJ2-7; 13 nucleotides agree with TRBD2. Germline CDR1 MDHEN, CDR2 SYDVKM. Trimming at V came to 7 bases and at J to 6 bases, leaving 9 bases not matched to a gene. CDR3 length equals 15 residues. The CDR3 DNA follows: TGTGCCAGCACCAGGACTAGCGGGAGTCCCAGCGAGCAGTACTTC. Its protein is CASTRTSGSPSEQYF.

DNA of the CDR3: TGTGCCAGCAGCTTGATTGCCGGGAGGTCCGGTAGGGAGACCCAGTACTTC. Protein: CASSLIAGRSGRETQYF. V gene TRBV5-5 combines with J gene TRBJ2-5, with TRBD2 matching over 7 bases. The germline V gene encodes CDR1 SGHKS and CDR2 YYEKEE (reference sequence). The CDR3 sequence is 17 residues long. Losses at the gene ends were 1 base for V and 5 bases for J; bases not matched to a gene: 14.

This clonotype was counted ten times or more. This sequence joins TRBV6-1 and TRBJ2-7; D not certain. The CDR3 contains 16 residues. The germline V gene has CDR1 MNHNS and CDR2 SASEGT. Trimming took 2 bases from V and 1 from J, leaving 15 bases between them. CDR3 DNA: TGTGCCAGCAGTGAATTCATGGGTGGCGGTTCCTACGAGCAGTACGTC. It is translated as CASSEFMGGGSYEQYV.

This clonotype was seen only a few times. The chain has TRBV2 and TRBJ2-1, with 8 bases matching TRBD2. CDR1 and CDR2 from the germline V gene are SNHLY and FYNNEI. V lost 6 bases to trimming and J lost 4 bases; unmatched junction nucleotides: 8. The CDR3 totals 15 residues. The CDR3 nucleotides are TGTGCCAGCAGCCCGGGGGGGAGGAAGTACAATGAGCAGTTCTTC. Protein sequence: CASSPGGRKYNEQFF.

This chain uses TRBV19 with TRBJ2-7; unclear D gene. The V and J ends lost 5 bases and 0 bases respectively, with 11 bases between them. CDR1 is LNHDA and CDR2 is SQIVND in the germline V gene (reference sequence). The CDR3 has 14 residues. CDR3 DNA sequence: TGTGCCAGTAGTGTTTCACTGAGCTCCTACGAGCAGTACTTC. Protein sequence: CASSVSLSSYEQYF.

There are a few counts of this clonotype. The CDR3 does not end in the conserved phenylalanine or tryptophan, so this is likely a read error. The chain combines TRBV28 with TRBJ2-7; TRBD1 agrees at 11 bases. The CDR3 is 16 amino acids. Unmatched junction bases numbered 10, after V lost 5 bases and J lost 4 bases. Germline CDR1 reads MDHEN; CDR2 reads SYDVKM. CDR3 nucleotides: TGTGCCAGCAGTCGGTTGGTAGGACAGGGGGCTTACGAGCAGTACCTC. Translated, it gives CASSRLVGQGAYEQYL.

The gene calls are TRBV7-9 and TRBJ2-3; the D gene is possibly TRBD2 (5 bases). This CDR3 has 14 residues. Per the germline V gene, CDR1 is SEHNR and CDR2 is FQNEAQ (reference sequence). The germline V and J ends were trimmed by 11 bases and 2 bases, with 17 bases remaining between them. Here the CDR3 DNA reads TGTGCCTCGGCTGGAGGCGCTACCACAGATACGCAGTATTTT. Translation: CASAGGATTDTQYF.

This rearrangement joins TRBV7-9 to TRBJ2-1, with D possibly matching TRBD1 (5 bases). The CDR3 loop spans 16 amino acids. V lost 2 bases and J 5 bases, leaving 16 bases between the germline ends. Germline assignment: CDR1 SEHNR and CDR2 FQNEAQ (reference sequence). CDR3 region: CASSLTVGPTDNEQFF. The CDR3 DNA is TGTGCCAGCAGCTTAACGGTGGGGCCCACGGACAATGAGCAGTTCTTC.

This clonotype was picked up many times. The V and J genes are TRBV6-5 and TRBJ1-1, with D possibly matching TRBD1 (5 bases). The V gene lost 4 bases and the J gene lost 2 bases, with 14 bases spanning the gap. This CDR3 is built from 15 residues. In germline, CDR1 is MNHEY, CDR2 SVGAGI. The CDR3 region is CASSSQGTLNTEAFF. The CDR3 DNA sequence: TGTGCCAGCAGTTCGCAGGGCACGCTCAACACTGAAGCTTTCTTT.

This clonotype was seen more than once but under ten times. The chain recombines TRBV15 with TRBJ2-2; possibly TRBD1 for D (5 bases). The germline gives CDR1 LNHNV, CDR2 YYDKDF (reference sequence). CDR3 length equals 14 residues. Trimming removed 4 bases from V and 6 bases from J, with 12 bases in between. CDR3 region: CATSIQGWAGELFF. CDR3 bases: TGTGCCACCAGCATTCAGGGATGGGCCGGGGAGCTGTTTTTT.

The chain carries TRBV25-1 and TRBJ2-2; weak D call: TRBD1 (5 bases). Between the trimmed V and J ends, which lost 2 bases and 0 bases, there was a span of 10 bases. Germline CDR1 is MGHDK and CDR2 is SYGVNS. The CDR3 extends over 16 amino acids. The DNA of the CDR3 is TGTGCCAGCAGTGAACCCGAGACAGCGAACACCGGGGAGCTGTTTTTT. Its translation is CASSEPETANTGELFF.

This clonotype occurred a few times. V gene TRBV20-1 combines with J gene TRBJ2-2; 10 bases line up with TRBD1. The CDR3 extends over 15 amino acids. Germline V gene lookup returns CDR1 DFQATT and CDR2 SNEGSKA (reference sequence). With V trimmed by 6 bases and J by 1 base, 5 bases remained unmatched. The CDR3 is CSAGGTGVNTGELFF. The CDR3 DNA sequence: TGCAGTGCAGGCGGGACAGGGGTGAACACCGGGGAGCTGTTTTTT.